The entry that follows covers one T cell receptor (beta chain) sequence. This clone was seen more than once but under ten times. It lacks a known antigen. Within one base of it there is no much larger clone, and no base qualities were kept. This specimen belongs to a study of OX40 agonist ivuxolimab in advanced cancers. With respect to the entire study: Ivuxolimab, which targeted the costimulatory receptor OX40 (CD134), was an agonistic, fully human IgG2 monoclonal antibody. Intravenous ivuxolimab was administered to patients every 2 weeks at six dose levels: 0.01, 0.1, 0.3, 1.5, 3 and 10 mg/kg. Of the roughly 51 patients in dose escalation, about 20 had hepatocellular carcinoma, around 15 had melanoma, 9 had renal cell carcinoma and 9 had head and neck cancer. In the dose-escalation cohort, 82.7% of patients were male, and the mean age was roughly 56 years with a range of about 20 to 80. Patients were allowed to have had prior anti-PD-1, anti-PD-L1 or anti-CTLA-4 therapy, and approximately 43% of the dose-escalation patients had previously received checkpoint inhibitors. Three dose-escalation patients achieved partial responses, one with hepatocellular carcinoma and two with cutaneous melanoma. Peripheral TCRbeta sequencing was intended to test whether TCR sequence diversity was altered and clonal T-cell expansion was caused by ivuxolimab. The paper covers the monotherapy dose-escalation part of the phase I ivuxolimab trial, which included N ≈ 54 patients. The investigation overall reported the following: In the 0.1-3.0 mg/kg groups, partial responders had among the lowest normalized peripheral clonal expansion, particularly in CD8+ T cells. At doses of 0.1 to 3.0 mg/kg, clonal expansion of both CD4+ and CD8+ blood T cells was observed from baseline to week 6. After ivuxolimab, CD8+ T cells had more expanded clones than CD4+ T cells on average. Which antigens the clonally expanded peripheral T cells were specific for was not determined. Low levels of normalized T-cell clonal expansion were also shown by some nonresponding patients.

Genomic DNA was extracted from sorted cells for sequencing of the TCRbeta CDR3 region. The immunoSEQ Assay was used to sequence the TCRbeta CDR3 regions. TCRdb stores this immuneACCESS table with in-frame sequences only. Part of the clones is absent; in the studies checked, under half of the shortfall reflects unresolved V genes, and no reason is known for the rest. This sample has 60,000 to 90,000 clones in its table, and roughly 90% of those were observed once. About 0.4% of the sample is held by the ten biggest clonotypes. Patients with a history of autoimmune disease or receiving systemic immunosuppression were excluded from the trial. In every dose cohort, peripheral blood was drawn for TCR sequencing at baseline, cycle 4 day 1, and cycle 7 day 1. The samples were drawn from a first-in-human, open-label, multicenter phase I dose-escalation trial of ivuxolimab. Adults with locally advanced or metastatic head and neck squamous cell, hepatocellular, melanoma or renal cell carcinoma were enrolled in the trial. CD4+ and CD8+ T cells were sorted separately from peripheral blood before TCR sequencing.

This sequence originates from an adult with an advanced solid tumor such as melanoma, head and neck, liver or kidney cancer. The source material was CD4+ or CD8+ T cells sorted from blood, sampled in a trial of the OX40 agonist ivuxolimab.

The CDR3 reads CASSQGRWSGNTIYF. The nucleotide sequence is given as TGCGCCAGCAGCCAAGGAAGGTGGTCTGGAAACACCATATATTTT. Here the chain combines TRBV4-3 and TRBJ1-3; the D gene remains uncertain. Trimming takes 1 base from V and 1 base from J, and the germline ends sit 8 bases apart. As encoded in the germline V gene, CDR1 is LGHNA while CDR2 is YSLEER. Measured from the cysteine to the phenylalanine, the CDR3 is 15 residues long. Kept here is only the CDR3 DNA, which spans 45 bases and is read in frame from base 1.